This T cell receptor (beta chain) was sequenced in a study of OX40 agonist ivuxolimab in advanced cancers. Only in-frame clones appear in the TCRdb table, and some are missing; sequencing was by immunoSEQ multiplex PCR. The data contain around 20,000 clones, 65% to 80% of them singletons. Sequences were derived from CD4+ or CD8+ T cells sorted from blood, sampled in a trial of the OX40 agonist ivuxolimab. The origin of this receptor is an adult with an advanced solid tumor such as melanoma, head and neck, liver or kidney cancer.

The CDR3 DNA reads TGTGCCAGCAGCTTAACGGGGGACACTGAAGCTTTCTTT. This sequence encodes CASSLTGDTEAFF. V usage is TRBV7-9 and J usage is TRBJ1-1; D is possibly TRBD1 (5 bases). V gave up 2 bases and J gave up 3 bases, with 7 bases separating them. Germline V gene lookup returns CDR1 SEHNR and CDR2 FQNEAQ (reference sequence). The CDR3 covers 13 residues.